A single sample gave rise to the 4 T cell receptor beta chains below, sequenced in a study of blood T cell repertoires in COVID-19. Produced via immunoSEQ multiplex PCR; TCRdb's table is partial and in-frame only. This sample has approximately 200,000 clones, with 88% found just once. The source material was peripheral blood. The receptors were gathered from a man aged 18 to 29 with active or convalescent COVID-19.

The chain recombines TRBV28 with TRBJ1-3, with a tentative D call TRBD1 (6 bases). The CDR3 consists of 14 residues. The V gene lost 5 bases and the J gene lost 6 bases, with 14 bases spanning the gap. Germline V gene lookup returns CDR1 MDHEN and CDR2 SYDVKM. The chain's CDR3 is CASSPDRRQNTIYF. The CDR3 DNA follows: TGTGCCAGCAGTCCAGACAGGAGACAAAACACCATATATTTT. The full variable domain, its missing parts supplied by reference TRBV28 and TRBJ1-3, is DVKVTQSSRYLVKRTGEKVFLECVQDMDHENMFWYRQDPGLGLRLIYFSYDVKMKEKGDIPEGYSVSREKKERFSLILESASTNQTSMYLCASSPDRRQNTIYFGEGSWLTVV.

The gene calls are TRBV5-6 and TRBJ2-5, with 8 bases fitting TRBD1. The CDR3 has 16 amino acids. CDR1 SGHDT and CDR2 YYEEEE come from the germline V gene. J lost 2 bases, V lost 0 bases, and 6 bases had no gene match. CDR3 coding DNA: TGTGCCAGCAGCTTGGCAGGGGGCTGGAATCAAGAGACCCAGTACTTC. This gives the protein CASSLAGGWNQETQYF. Filled out from reference TRBV5-6 and TRBJ2-5, the complete variable domain reads DAGVTQSPTHLIKTRGQQVTLRCSPKSGHDTVSWYQQALGQGPQFIFQYYEEEERQRGNFPDRFSGHQFPNYSSELNVNALLLGDSALYLCASSLAGGWNQETQYFGPGTRLLVL.

This clone was detected only once. The V and J genes are TRBV7-6 and TRBJ1-6, with 9 bases that match TRBD1. Germline V lookup: CDR1 SGHVS, CDR2 FNYEAQ. This CDR3 contains 15 residues. After removal of 5 bases from V and 7 bases from J, the junction contained 6 bases not matched to a gene. CDR3 DNA: TGTGCCAGCAGCCCTCCCGGGACAGGGAATTCACCCCTCCACTTT. As protein: CASSPPGTGNSPLHF.

V gene TRBV28 combines with J gene TRBJ1-5; D might be TRBD1 (5 bases). Germline V gene lookup returns CDR1 MDHEN and CDR2 SYDVKM. Trimming shortened V by 9 bases and J by 0 bases, and 12 bases separated the two germline ends. CDR3 length equals 14 residues. DNA for the CDR3: TGTGCCAGTCGAGACAGCCATAGCAATCAGCCCCAGCATTTT. Its translation: CASRDSHSNQPQHF.